Detailed here is one T cell receptor (beta chain). The antigen is not known. The germline V gene encodes CDR1 KGHSY and CDR2 FQNENV. This CDR3 spans 13 amino acids. V gave up 1 base and J gave up 6 bases, with 8 bases separating them. The data belong to a study of identical twins. Findings and caveats of the study: Models, which agreed with sharing between unrelated individuals, nonetheless underestimated the out-of-frame TCR alpha sharing seen in monozygotic twins.

Using its own MiXCR run on the 5' RACE reads, TCRdb lists one record per CDR3 protein. The sample has just under 650,000 distinct CDR3 sequences, roughly 6.6% seen once. This sample was also put to use in a study of yellow fever vaccine responses in identical twins. From that second work: Reportedly, the response of twins' T cells to the vaccine seemed partly convergent, partly personalized.

The source material was PBMCs. V is TRBV16 and J is TRBJ2-3; no reliable D call. The receptor was isolated from a woman between 18 and 29 years old in good health. CDR3 residues: CASSQLITDTQYF. The CDR3 DNA reads as TGTGCCAGCAGCCAATTAATTACGGATACGCAGTATTTT.